This T cell receptor beta chain was obtained from a study of T cell responses to AZD1222 COVID-19 vaccine. Findings of the study overall: Just six AZD1222 recipients were seropositive at baseline. When two AZD1222 doses had been given, Spike-specific TCR breadth and depth rose.

The CDR3 loop spans 15 amino acids. Germline CDR1 is WSHSY and CDR2 is SAAADI. The V end lost 2 bases, the J end lost 1 base, and 11 bases lay between the germline ends. This table comes from immunoSEQ multiplex PCR, and its TCRdb copy is limited to in-frame clones, with some not included. Among 110,000 to 150,000 clones, under 95% were seen once, and the ten largest hold approximately 3%. On this clone itself: What it binds is unknown.

The receptor was derived from an adult in good health. The genes are TRBV10-2 and TRBJ1-1; tentative D call: TRBD1 (6 bases). The sequenced sample was peripheral blood, obtained on day 0 of AZD1222 vaccination. CDR3 sequence: CASSEPRGKNTEAFF. CDR3 in DNA: TGCGCCAGCAGTGAGCCCAGGGGCAAGAACACTGAAGCTTTCTTT.